These 3 T cell receptor beta chains came from one sample sequenced in a study of shared clonotypes between healthy human individuals (TCRdb year 2020). Receptors were amplified or captured by the immunoSEQ multiplex PCR assay. TCRdb carries this immuneACCESS record with in-frame sequences only. Its versions omit some clonotypes, under half of them owing to an unresolved V gene in the studies checked, with the rest unexplained. The sample table contains approximately 2.5 million clones; only one count was recorded for around 94% of them. 0.11% to 0.15% of the sample belongs to the ten largest clones. The sample taken for sequencing was naive CD4+ T cells sorted from blood. The cell subset or site tag for this specimen amounts to: CD45RA+ positively selected. These receptors came from a man in his late teens or twenties in good health.

A remark on this clone: In the same sample, other DNA sequences code for this CDR3. The chain couples TRBV4-1 to TRBJ1-5; D unclear. Germline CDR1 MGHRA, CDR2 YSYEKL. This CDR3 spans 13 amino acids. Trimming took off 0 bases at V and 6 bases at J, with 6 bases between the two ends. The CDR3 loop is CASSQDRGQPQHF. CDR3 sequence (DNA): TGCGCCAGCAGCCAAGATCGGGGTCAGCCCCAGCATTTT.

This chain links TRBV2 with TRBJ2-5; 10 bases align to TRBD2. Germline loops: CDR1 SNHLY, CDR2 FYNNEI. Germline trimming cut 5 bases from V and 4 bases from J; bases unmatched to any gene: 13. CDR3 size: 17 residues. CDR3 loop: CASSPPGTSAQGETQYF. The CDR3 DNA sequence: TGTGCCAGCAGTCCCCCCGGGACTAGCGCCCAGGGAGAGACCCAGTACTTC.

The chain carries TRBV10-1 and TRBJ1-2; 8 nucleotides match TRBD1. This CDR3 spans 12 amino acids. Per the germline V gene, CDR1 is WNHNN and CDR2 is SYGVQD (reference sequence). V lost 9 bases, J lost 6 bases, and 6 bases stayed unmatched. The CDR3 spells CASSDRGDGYTF. CDR3 coding DNA: TGCGCCAGTTCAGACAGGGGCGATGGCTACACCTTC.